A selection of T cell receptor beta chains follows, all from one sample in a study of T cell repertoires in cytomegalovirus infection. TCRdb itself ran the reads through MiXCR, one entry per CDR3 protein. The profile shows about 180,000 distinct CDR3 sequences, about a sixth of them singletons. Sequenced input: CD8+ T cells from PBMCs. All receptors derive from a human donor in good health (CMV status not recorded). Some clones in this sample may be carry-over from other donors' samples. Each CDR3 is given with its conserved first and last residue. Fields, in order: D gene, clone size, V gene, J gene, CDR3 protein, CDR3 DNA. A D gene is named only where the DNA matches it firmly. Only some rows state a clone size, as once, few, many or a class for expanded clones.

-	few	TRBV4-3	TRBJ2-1	CASSQRSNEQFF	TGCGCCAGCAGCCAGCGAAGTAATGAGCAGTTCTTC
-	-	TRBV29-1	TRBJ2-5	CSAGFTYRQETQYF	TGCAGCGCTGGGTTCACCTATCGCCAAGAGACCCAGTACTTC
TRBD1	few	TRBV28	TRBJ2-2	CASKTGQADTGELFF	TGTGCCAGCAAGACAGGACAGGCGGACACCGGGGAGCTGTTTTTT
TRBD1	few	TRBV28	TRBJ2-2	CASGPGPGQGATGELFF	TGTGCCAGCGGGCCGGGGCCTGGACAGGGGGCGACCGGGGAGCTGTTTTTT
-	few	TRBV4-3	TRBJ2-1	CASSQVTPRQFSGEQFF	TGCGCCAGCAGCCAAGTTACCCCTCGACAGTTTAGCGGTGAGCAGTTCTTC
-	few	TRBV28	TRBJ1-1	CASSTARGNTEAFF	TGTGCCAGCAGCACTGCACGGGGTAACACTGAAGCTTTCTTT
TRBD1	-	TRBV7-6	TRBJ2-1	CASSFNSDRVNEQFF	TGTGCCAGCAGCTTTAACTCCGACAGGGTCAATGAGCAGTTCTTC
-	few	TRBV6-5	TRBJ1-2	CASSEGWEFNYGYTF	TGTGCCAGCAGCGAGGGGTGGGAATTTAACTATGGCTACACCTTC
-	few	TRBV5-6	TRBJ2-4	CASSFWTKNIQYF	TGTGCCAGCAGCTTCTGGACCAAAAACATTCAGTACTTC
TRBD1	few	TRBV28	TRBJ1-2	CASKVTGDYGYTF	TGTGCCAGCAAGGTGACAGGGGACTATGGCTACACCTTC
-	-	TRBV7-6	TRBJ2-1	CASFKAGGYNEQFF	TGTGCCAGCTTTAAGGCAGGGGGGTACAATGAGCAGTTCTTC
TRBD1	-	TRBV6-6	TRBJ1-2	CASSQSGTGARDGYTF	TGTGCCAGCAGTCAGTCGGGGACAGGGGCTCGGGACGGCTACACCTTC
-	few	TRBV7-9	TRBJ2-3	CASSFVGRGTDTQYF	TGTGCCAGCAGCTTCGTCGGCAGGGGCACAGATACGCAGTATTTT
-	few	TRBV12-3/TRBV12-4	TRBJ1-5	CASQRWSGPQHF	TGTGCCAGCCAGAGATGGTCCGGGCCCCAGCATTTT
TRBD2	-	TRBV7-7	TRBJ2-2	CASSLRAGANTGELFF	TGTGCTAGCAGCCTCAGGGCGGGAGCGAACACCGGGGAGCTGTTTTTT
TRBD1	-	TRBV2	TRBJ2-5	CASSEADRVGQETQYF	TGTGCCAGCAGCGAAGCAGACAGGGTCGGGCAAGAGACCCAGTACTTC
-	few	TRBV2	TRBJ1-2	CATLKGDTYGYTF	TGTGCCACCCTGAAGGGGGATACCTATGGCTACACCTTC
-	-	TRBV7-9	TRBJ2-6	CASSFVMGANVLTF	TGTGCCAGCAGCTTTGTGATGGGGGCCAACGTCCTGACTTTC
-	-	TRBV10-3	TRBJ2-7	CAISESADEQYF	TGTGCCATCAGTGAGTCGGCGGACGAGCAGTACTTC
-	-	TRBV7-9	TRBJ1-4	CASSLDWEEAGEKLFF	TGTGCCAGCAGCTTGGATTGGGAGGAGGCGGGCGAAAAACTGTTTTTT
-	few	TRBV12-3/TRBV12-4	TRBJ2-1	CASSFLLNEQFF	TGTGCCAGCAGTTTTCTACTCAATGAGCAGTTCTTC
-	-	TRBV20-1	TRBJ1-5	CSARDLYSNQPQHF	TGCAGTGCTAGAGATTTGTATAGCAATCAGCCCCAGCATTTT
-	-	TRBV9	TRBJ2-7	CASSVNDYEQYF	TGTGCCAGCAGCGTTAACGACTACGAGCAGTACTTC
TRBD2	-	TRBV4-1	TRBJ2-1	CASSQDGVAGDLRDEQFF	TGCGCCAGCAGCCAAGATGGGGTAGCGGGGGACCTGAGGGATGAGCAGTTCTTC
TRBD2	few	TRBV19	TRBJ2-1	CASTSGGRGEQFF	TGTGCCAGTACCAGCGGGGGAAGGGGTGAGCAGTTCTTC
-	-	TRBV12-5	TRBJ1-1	CASGSQGEAFF	TGTGCTAGTGGTTCTCAGGGTGAAGCTTTCTTT
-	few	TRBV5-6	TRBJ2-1	CASSLGGAEQFF	TGTGCCAGCAGCTTAGGGGGGGCTGAGCAGTTCTTC
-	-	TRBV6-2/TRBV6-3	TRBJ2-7	CASSYESGGGSYPEQYF	TGTGCCAGCAGTTACGAGTCGGGTGGCGGATCCTACCCGGAGCAGTACTTC
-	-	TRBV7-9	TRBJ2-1	CASSGNKGLASSYNEQFF	TGTGCCAGCAGCGGCAATAAGGGACTGGCGAGCTCCTACAATGAGCAGTTCTTC
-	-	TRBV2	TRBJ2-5	CASISRGLRETQYF	TGTGCCAGCATTAGCCGGGGGCTGCGGGAGACCCAGTACTTC
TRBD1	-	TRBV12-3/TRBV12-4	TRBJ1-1	CASSPDRGGAQRTEAFF	TGTGCCAGCAGCCCGGACAGGGGGGGGGCCCAGCGTACTGAAGCTTTCTTT
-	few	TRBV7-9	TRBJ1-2	CASSPHWGAPNYGYTF	TGTGCCAGCAGCCCCCATTGGGGCGCTCCTAACTATGGCTACACCTTC
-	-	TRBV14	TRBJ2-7	CASSPWGMTGRDEQYF	TGTGCCAGCAGCCCTTGGGGAATGACAGGACGGGACGAGCAGTACTTC
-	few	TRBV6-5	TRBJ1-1	CASTTGLLNTEAFF	TGTGCCAGCACGACCGGACTGTTGAACACTGAAGCTTTCTTT
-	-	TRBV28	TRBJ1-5	CASSWLSWGASNQPQHF	TGTGCCAGCAGTTGGTTAAGTTGGGGGGCTAGCAATCAGCCCCAGCATTTT
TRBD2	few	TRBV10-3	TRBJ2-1	CAISDPSGTSGGRTYNEQFF	TGTGCCATCAGTGATCCCTCGGGGACTAGCGGGGGCCGGACCTACAATGAGCAGTTCTTC
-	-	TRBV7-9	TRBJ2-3	CASSLGLERKVTDTQYF	TGTGCCAGCAGCTTAGGGTTGGAGCGGAAGGTCACAGATACGCAGTATTTT
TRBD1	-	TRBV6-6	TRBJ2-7	CASSTRQGAGYEQYF	TGTGCCAGCAGTACCAGACAGGGGGCTGGCTACGAGCAGTACTTC
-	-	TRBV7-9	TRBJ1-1	CASSLGSAEAFF	TGTGCCAGCAGCCTCGGTAGCGCTGAAGCTTTCTTT
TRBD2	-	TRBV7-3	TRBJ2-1	CASSRLAGGNNEQFF	TGTGCCAGCAGCAGACTAGCGGGGGGAAACAATGAGCAGTTCTTC
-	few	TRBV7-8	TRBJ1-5	CASTKGRVGGNQPQHF	TGTGCCAGCACCAAGGGAAGAGTGGGCGGCAATCAGCCCCAGCATTTT
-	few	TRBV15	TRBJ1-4	CATRPGTAERLFF	TGTGCCACCAGACCCGGGACCGCGGAAAGACTGTTTTTT
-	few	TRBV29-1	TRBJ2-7	CSVEGANYEQYF	TGCAGCGTTGAAGGTGCGAATTACGAGCAGTACTTC
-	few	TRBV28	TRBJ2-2	CASSLVLTELTGELFF	TGTGCCAGCAGTTTAGTTTTAACAGAACTCACCGGGGAGCTGTTTTTT
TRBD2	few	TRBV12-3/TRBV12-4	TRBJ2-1	CASSPWGGNNEQFF	TGTGCCAGCAGCCCCTGGGGGGGGAACAATGAGCAGTTCTTC
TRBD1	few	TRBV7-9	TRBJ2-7	CASSQGTDLEQYF	TGTGCCAGCAGCCAAGGGACAGACCTTGAGCAGTACTTC
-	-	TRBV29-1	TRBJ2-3	CSVVGTDTQYF	TGCAGCGTTGTAGGGACAGATACGCAGTATTTT
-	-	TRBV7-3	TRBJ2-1	CASSGDRQEEQFF	TGTGCCAGCAGCGGCGATCGACAGGAGGAGCAGTTCTTC
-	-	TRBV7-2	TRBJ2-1	CASSIRDNSYNEQFF	TGTGCCAGCAGTATTCGGGATAACTCCTACAATGAGCAGTTCTTC
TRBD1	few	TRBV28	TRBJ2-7	CASSLIRQGKRSYEQYF	TGTGCCAGCAGTTTAATCCGACAGGGGAAGAGGTCCTACGAGCAGTACTTC
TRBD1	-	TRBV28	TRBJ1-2	CASSPGTGEMGYTF	TGTGCCAGCAGTCCCGGGACAGGGGAAATGGGGTACACCTTC
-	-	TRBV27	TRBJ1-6	CASSLKAYRSSSYNSPLHF	TGTGCCAGCAGTTTAAAGGCGTACAGGTCGAGCTCCTATAATTCACCCCTCCACTTT
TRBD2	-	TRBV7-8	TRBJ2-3	CASSFVASGNTDTQYF	TGTGCCAGCAGCTTTGTCGCTAGCGGAAACACAGATACGCAGTATTTT
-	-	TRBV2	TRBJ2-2	CASSSTFSGTGELFF	TGTGCCAGCAGTTCGACGTTTAGCGGCACCGGGGAGCTGTTTTTT
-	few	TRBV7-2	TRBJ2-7	CASTSSKVSYEQYF	TGTGCCAGCACTAGTTCGAAAGTGTCCTACGAGCAGTACTTC
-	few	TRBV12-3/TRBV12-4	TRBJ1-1	CASCRGQDTEAFF	TGTGCCAGCTGTCGGGGGCAGGACACTGAAGCTTTCTTT
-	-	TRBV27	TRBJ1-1	CASSLRPSNTEAFF	TGTGCCAGCAGCCTCAGGCCCTCGAACACTGAAGCTTTCTTT